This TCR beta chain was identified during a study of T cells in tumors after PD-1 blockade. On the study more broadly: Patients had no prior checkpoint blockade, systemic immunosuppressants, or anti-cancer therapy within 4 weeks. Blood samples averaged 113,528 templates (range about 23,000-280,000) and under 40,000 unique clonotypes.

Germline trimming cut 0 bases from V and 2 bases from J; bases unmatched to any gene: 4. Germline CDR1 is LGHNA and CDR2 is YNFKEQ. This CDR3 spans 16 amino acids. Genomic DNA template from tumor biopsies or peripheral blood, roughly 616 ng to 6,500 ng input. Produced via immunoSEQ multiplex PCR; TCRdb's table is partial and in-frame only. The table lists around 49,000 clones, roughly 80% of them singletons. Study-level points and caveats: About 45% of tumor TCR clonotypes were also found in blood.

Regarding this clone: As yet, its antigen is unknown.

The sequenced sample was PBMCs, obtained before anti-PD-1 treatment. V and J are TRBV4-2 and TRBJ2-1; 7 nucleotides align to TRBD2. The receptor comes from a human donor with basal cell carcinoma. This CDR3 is CASSQDSGGAYNEQFF. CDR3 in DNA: TGTGCCAGCAGCCAAGATAGTGGGGGGGCCTACAATGAGCAGTTCTTC.